Listed below are T cell receptor beta chains from one sample, sequenced in a study of blood T cell repertoires in COVID-19. Produced via immunoSEQ multiplex PCR; TCRdb's table is partial and in-frame only. The sample includes about 170,000 clones, 88% of them seen just once. Specimen: peripheral blood. The receptors here all came from a man in his fifties who had recovered from COVID-19. Each CDR3 is given with its conserved first and last residue. The order of the fields is CDR3 DNA, CDR3 protein, J gene, CDR3 length, V gene, D gene, clone size. The D gene is left open where the match is weak. Rows give clone size only sometimes, using once, few, many, or a class for an expanded clone.

CDR3nt: TGCAGCGTCCTATTGGAGCTTCTCACAGATACGCAGTATTTT
CDR3aa: CSVLLELLTDTQYF
j_gene: TRBJ2-3
len: 14
v_gene: TRBV29-1
d_gene: -
abundance: -

CDR3nt: TGCGCCAGCAGCCATCCTGCGGGGGGTAGCTCCTACAATGAGCAGTTCTTC
CDR3aa: CASSHPAGGSSYNEQFF
j_gene: TRBJ2-1
len: 17
v_gene: TRBV4-1
d_gene: TRBD2
abundance: -

CDR3nt: TGTGCCAGTAGTATGGTGGACAGGGGGGTTCGGAACACTGAAGCTTTCTTT
CDR3aa: CASSMVDRGVRNTEAFF
j_gene: TRBJ1-1
len: 17
v_gene: TRBV19
d_gene: TRBD1
abundance: -

CDR3nt: TGTGCCAGCAGCTTAAACAGGGTGGATGGCTACACCTTC
CDR3aa: CASSLNRVDGYTF
j_gene: TRBJ1-2
len: 13
v_gene: TRBV7-3
d_gene: -
abundance: -

CDR3nt: TGTGCCAGCAGCCAAGAATCGGGGTTCGAGCAGTACTTC
CDR3aa: CASSQESGFEQYF
j_gene: TRBJ2-7
len: 13
v_gene: TRBV14
d_gene: -
abundance: few

CDR3nt: TGTGCCAGCAGCGCCTACGGCTGGAGCTCCTACGAGCAGTACTTC
CDR3aa: CASSAYGWSSYEQYF
j_gene: TRBJ2-7
len: 15
v_gene: TRBV5-6
d_gene: -
abundance: -

CDR3nt: TGTGCCAGCAGTTTGGAGGGGGGGGTCAATCAGCCCCAGCATTTT
CDR3aa: CASSLEGGVNQPQHF
j_gene: TRBJ1-5
len: 15
v_gene: TRBV27
d_gene: -
abundance: once

CDR3nt: TGTGCCAGCAGCCTAAAGGGACAGCACACAGATACGCAGTATTTT
CDR3aa: CASSLKGQHTDTQYF
j_gene: TRBJ2-3
len: 15
v_gene: TRBV9
d_gene: TRBD1
abundance: -

CDR3nt: TGTGCCAGCAGTACTACGACAGGGGAGGCTGAAAAACTGTTTTTT
CDR3aa: CASSTTTGEAEKLFF
j_gene: TRBJ1-4
len: 15
v_gene: TRBV27
d_gene: TRBD1
abundance: -

CDR3nt: TGTGCCACCAGCAGTCCCTTAGCGGGGGGCGGCCACAATGAGCAGTTCTTC
CDR3aa: CATSSPLAGGGHNEQFF
j_gene: TRBJ2-1
len: 17
v_gene: TRBV15
d_gene: TRBD2
abundance: -

CDR3nt: TGTGCCAGCAGTTTGGGACAGGGGTCTGATGAGCAGTTCTTC
CDR3aa: CASSLGQGSDEQFF
j_gene: TRBJ2-1
len: 14
v_gene: TRBV27
d_gene: TRBD1
abundance: -

CDR3nt: TGTGCCAGCAGTTTTTTAGGTCTGAGCGGGGGCCAAGCCGGGGAGCTGTTTTTT
CDR3aa: CASSFLGLSGGQAGELFF
j_gene: TRBJ2-2
len: 18
v_gene: TRBV28
d_gene: TRBD2
abundance: -

CDR3nt: TGTGCCAGCAGCCCCAGGGGGTTTGAGCAGTTCTTC
CDR3aa: CASSPRGFEQFF
j_gene: TRBJ2-1
len: 12
v_gene: TRBV9
d_gene: TRBD1
abundance: -

CDR3nt: TGTGCCAGCAGCCCAAAGACAGGGACTGGGGCCAACGTCCTGACTTTC
CDR3aa: CASSPKTGTGANVLTF
j_gene: TRBJ2-6
len: 16
v_gene: TRBV9
d_gene: TRBD1
abundance: -

CDR3nt: TGCGCCAGCAGCTTGGGGGGTAGCGGGAGGACCACGAGCTCCTACGAGCAGTACTTC
CDR3aa: CASSLGGSGRTTSSYEQYF
j_gene: TRBJ2-7
len: 19
v_gene: TRBV5-1
d_gene: TRBD2
abundance: -

CDR3nt: TGTGCCAGCAGTTCCTTCGGGACAGGGAGACAAGAGACCCAGTACTTC
CDR3aa: CASSSFGTGRQETQYF
j_gene: TRBJ2-5
len: 16
v_gene: TRBV6-2/TRBV6-3
d_gene: TRBD1
abundance: -

CDR3nt: TGTGCCAGCAGTTACGTACAGGGGTTCTCCGAGCAGTACTTC
CDR3aa: CASSYVQGFSEQYF
j_gene: TRBJ2-7
len: 14
v_gene: TRBV6-5
d_gene: TRBD1
abundance: few

CDR3nt: TGTGCCAGCAGCTTGTTCAGGGGAGGGGATGAAAAACTGTTTTTT
CDR3aa: CASSLFRGGDEKLFF
j_gene: TRBJ1-4
len: 15
v_gene: TRBV5-5
d_gene: -
abundance: once

CDR3nt: TGTGCCAGCAGCTCGCCTAGGACTAGCGGGAGTAGTGAGCAGTTCTTC
CDR3aa: CASSSPRTSGSSEQFF
j_gene: TRBJ2-1
len: 16
v_gene: TRBV7-9
d_gene: TRBD2
abundance: -

CDR3nt: TGTGCCAGTAGTATCACAACAGGGGTTTTGTACAATGAGCAGTTCTTC
CDR3aa: CASSITTGVLYNEQFF
j_gene: TRBJ2-1
len: 16
v_gene: TRBV19
d_gene: TRBD1
abundance: -

CDR3nt: TGTGCCAGCCAGGACAGAGATAATTCACCCCTCCACTTT
CDR3aa: CASQDRDNSPLHF
j_gene: TRBJ1-6
len: 13
v_gene: TRBV19
d_gene: -
abundance: -

CDR3nt: TGTGCCAGTACCAAGGGGACAGTTAATCAGCCCCAGCATTTT
CDR3aa: CASTKGTVNQPQHF
j_gene: TRBJ1-5
len: 14
v_gene: TRBV19
d_gene: TRBD1
abundance: -

CDR3nt: TGTGCCACCAGCAGAGATTTGGGGCGAGGTCAGCCCCAGCATTTT
CDR3aa: CATSRDLGRGQPQHF
j_gene: TRBJ1-5
len: 15
v_gene: TRBV15
d_gene: -
abundance: -

CDR3nt: TGTGCCAGTAGTGGAGCAGCGGGGTACTATGGCTACACCTTC
CDR3aa: CASSGAAGYYGYTF
j_gene: TRBJ1-2
len: 14
v_gene: TRBV19
d_gene: -
abundance: -

CDR3nt: TGTGCCAGTAGGTGGGGGCTGAACACTGAAGCTTTCTTT
CDR3aa: CASRWGLNTEAFF
j_gene: TRBJ1-1
len: 13
v_gene: TRBV19
d_gene: -
abundance: -

CDR3nt: TGTGCCTGGTCGGGACAGGGCAACAATGAGCAGTTCTTC
CDR3aa: CAWSGQGNNEQFF
j_gene: TRBJ2-1
len: 13
v_gene: TRBV30
d_gene: TRBD1
abundance: -

CDR3nt: TGCAGTGCTATTCGGAGCACTGAAGCTTTCTTT
CDR3aa: CSAIRSTEAFF
j_gene: TRBJ1-1
len: 11
v_gene: TRBV20-1
d_gene: -
abundance: -

CDR3nt: TGTGCCAGCAGTTACTCTAAGGGAGAGACCTACGAGCAGTACTTC
CDR3aa: CASSYSKGETYEQYF
j_gene: TRBJ2-7
len: 15
v_gene: TRBV6-6
d_gene: -
abundance: few

CDR3nt: TGTGCCAGCAGCATTAAACGGACAGGGGGCACTGAAGCTTTCTTT
CDR3aa: CASSIKRTGGTEAFF
j_gene: TRBJ1-1
len: 15
v_gene: TRBV5-6
d_gene: TRBD1
abundance: -

CDR3nt: TGTGCCAGCAGCCGGGACAGGGGCACCGGGGAGCTGTTTTTT
CDR3aa: CASSRDRGTGELFF
j_gene: TRBJ2-2
len: 14
v_gene: TRBV7-2
d_gene: TRBD1
abundance: -

CDR3nt: TGTGCCAGCAGTGAGGAGCGGAGTTCCTACGAGCAGTACTTC
CDR3aa: CASSEERSSYEQYF
j_gene: TRBJ2-7
len: 14
v_gene: TRBV2
d_gene: -
abundance: -

CDR3nt: TGTGCCAGCAGTTTATTGCAGGGGGCTAACACCATATATTTT
CDR3aa: CASSLLQGANTIYF
j_gene: TRBJ1-3
len: 14
v_gene: TRBV28
d_gene: TRBD1
abundance: -

CDR3nt: TGTGCCAGCAGTTTTTTAGCGGGACAGTACGAGCAGTACTTC
CDR3aa: CASSFLAGQYEQYF
j_gene: TRBJ2-7
len: 14
v_gene: TRBV6-2/TRBV6-3
d_gene: -
abundance: -

CDR3nt: TGTGCCAGCAGTTCAGGGATAAAGCAGTTCTTC
CDR3aa: CASSSGIKQFF
j_gene: TRBJ2-1
len: 11
v_gene: TRBV6-2/TRBV6-3
d_gene: -
abundance: -

CDR3nt: TGTGCCAGCAGCCACGGGGGGGATGCCGGGGAGCTGTTTTTT
CDR3aa: CASSHGGDAGELFF
j_gene: TRBJ2-2
len: 14
v_gene: TRBV3-1/TRBV3-2
d_gene: TRBD2
abundance: few

CDR3nt: TGTGCCAGCAGCCCCGACTTGTATCAGCCCCAGCATTTT
CDR3aa: CASSPDLYQPQHF
j_gene: TRBJ1-5
len: 13
v_gene: TRBV6-5
d_gene: -
abundance: -

CDR3nt: TGTGCCAGTAGTAAGGGGGTAGGCAATCAGCCCCAGCATTTT
CDR3aa: CASSKGVGNQPQHF
j_gene: TRBJ1-5
len: 14
v_gene: TRBV19
d_gene: -
abundance: -

CDR3nt: TGTGCCAGCAGTTTAAGGGACAAACCCTACGAGCAGTACTTC
CDR3aa: CASSLRDKPYEQYF
j_gene: TRBJ2-7
len: 14
v_gene: TRBV27
d_gene: -
abundance: -

CDR3nt: TGTGCCAGCAGCCGGACAGGGCGGGACGGCTACACCTTC
CDR3aa: CASSRTGRDGYTF
j_gene: TRBJ1-2
len: 13
v_gene: TRBV5-8
d_gene: TRBD1
abundance: -

CDR3nt: TGTGCCAGCAGCGCCGGAGCGGGAGGGTCCTACGAGCAGTACTTC
CDR3aa: CASSAGAGGSYEQYF
j_gene: TRBJ2-7
len: 15
v_gene: TRBV9
d_gene: TRBD2
abundance: -

CDR3nt: TGTGCCAGCACACGACAGGGTTGGGACCCCTATGGCTACACCTTC
CDR3aa: CASTRQGWDPYGYTF
j_gene: TRBJ1-2
len: 15
v_gene: TRBV6-5
d_gene: TRBD1
abundance: -

CDR3nt: TGTGCCAGCAGTAATACAGGGGGCAGCTACAATGAGCAGTTCTTC
CDR3aa: CASSNTGGSYNEQFF
j_gene: TRBJ2-1
len: 15
v_gene: TRBV2
d_gene: TRBD1
abundance: -